This entry concerns a single TCR beta chain. V lost 5 bases, J lost 5 bases, and 5 bases stayed unmatched. The CDR3 is 15 amino acids. Germline assignment: CDR1 MDHEN and CDR2 SYDVKM. In the PCR, 60 Vbeta and 13 Jbeta primers were used. Original handling: Later work found around 72 million unique TCR beta chains, with some 11 million shared. Clones were sequenced by immunoSEQ multiplex PCR, and TCRdb holds only the in-frame ones, with some missing. The D gene and trimming were derived from the DNA, and the V and J assignments and clone size from that table. The table records some 60,000 clones, about four fifths of them present only once. This sample stems from a study of cytomegalovirus exposure and HLA in healthy donors.

This clonotype was obtained from a middle-aged woman in good health and CMV-seronegative. Sequencing used PBMCs. The chain couples TRBV28 to TRBJ2-2; TRBD2 agrees at 10 bases. The DNA for the CDR3 is TGTGCCAGCAGTCGGACTAGCGGTCTTACCGGGGAGCTGTTTTTT. It encodes CASSRTSGLTGELFF.